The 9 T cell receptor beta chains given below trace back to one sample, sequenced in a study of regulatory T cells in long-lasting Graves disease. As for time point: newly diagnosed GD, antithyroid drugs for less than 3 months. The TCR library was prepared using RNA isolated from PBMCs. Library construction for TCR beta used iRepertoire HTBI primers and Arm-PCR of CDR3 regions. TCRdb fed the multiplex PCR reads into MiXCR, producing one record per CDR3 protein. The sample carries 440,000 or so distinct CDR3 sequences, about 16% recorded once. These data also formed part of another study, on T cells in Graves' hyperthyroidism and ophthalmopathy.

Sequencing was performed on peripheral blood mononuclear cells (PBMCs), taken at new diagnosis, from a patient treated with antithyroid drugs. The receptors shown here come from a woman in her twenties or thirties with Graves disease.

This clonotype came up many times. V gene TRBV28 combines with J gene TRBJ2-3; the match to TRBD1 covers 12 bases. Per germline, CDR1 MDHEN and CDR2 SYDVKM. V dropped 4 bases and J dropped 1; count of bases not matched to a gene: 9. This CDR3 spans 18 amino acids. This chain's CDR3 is CASSSWGQGASGTDTQYF. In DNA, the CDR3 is TGTGCCAGCAGTTCTTGGGGACAGGGGGCCTCCGGCACAGATACGCAGTATTTT.

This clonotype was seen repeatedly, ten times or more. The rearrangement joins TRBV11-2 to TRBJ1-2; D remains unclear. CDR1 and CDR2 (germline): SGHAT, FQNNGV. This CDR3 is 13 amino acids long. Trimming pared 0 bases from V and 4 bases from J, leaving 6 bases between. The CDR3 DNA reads TGTGCCAGCAGCTTAGAGGCCAGCTATGGCTACACCTTC. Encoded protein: CASSLEASYGYTF.

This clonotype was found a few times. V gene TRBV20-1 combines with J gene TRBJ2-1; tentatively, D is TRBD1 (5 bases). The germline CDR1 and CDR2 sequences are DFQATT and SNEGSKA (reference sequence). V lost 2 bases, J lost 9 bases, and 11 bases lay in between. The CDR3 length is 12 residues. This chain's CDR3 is CSARRPTGEQFF. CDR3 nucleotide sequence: TGCAGTGCTAGAAGACCCACAGGTGAGCAGTTCTTC.

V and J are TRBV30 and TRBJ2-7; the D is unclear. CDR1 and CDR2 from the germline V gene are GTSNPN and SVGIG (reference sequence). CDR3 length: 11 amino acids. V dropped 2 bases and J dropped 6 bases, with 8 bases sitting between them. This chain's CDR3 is CAWSRNLEQYF. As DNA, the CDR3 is TGTGCCTGGAGTAGGAACCTCGAGCAGTACTTC.

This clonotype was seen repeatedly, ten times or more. CDR3 nucleotides: TGTGCCAGCAGTTCGGGACTAGCGGGAGGGCCGTACACCGGGGAGCTGTTTTTT. Translation gives CASSSGLAGGPYTGELFF. The V gene is TRBV12-3 or TRBV12-4, the J gene TRBJ2-2; 16 bases fit TRBD2. J gave up 3 bases and V 4 bases, and 5 bases lay outside the gene matches. The CDR3 has 18 amino acids.

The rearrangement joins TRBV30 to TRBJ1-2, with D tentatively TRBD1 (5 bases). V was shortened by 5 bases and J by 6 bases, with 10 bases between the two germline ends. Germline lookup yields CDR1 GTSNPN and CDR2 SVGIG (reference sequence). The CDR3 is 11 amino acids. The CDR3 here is CAWGRGDGYTF. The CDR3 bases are TGTGCCTGGGGGAGGGGCGATGGCTACACCTTC.

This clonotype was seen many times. The CDR3 region has the DNA TGTGCCAGCAGGATTAGCGGGAGTGGTAATGAGCAGTTCTTC. Translated: CASRISGSGNEQFF. V gene TRBV28 combines with J gene TRBJ2-1; 9 nucleotides agree with TRBD2. Per the germline V gene, CDR1 is MDHEN and CDR2 is SYDVKM. V gave up 6 bases and J gave up 7 bases; unmatched junction bases: 7. This CDR3 region has 14 residues.

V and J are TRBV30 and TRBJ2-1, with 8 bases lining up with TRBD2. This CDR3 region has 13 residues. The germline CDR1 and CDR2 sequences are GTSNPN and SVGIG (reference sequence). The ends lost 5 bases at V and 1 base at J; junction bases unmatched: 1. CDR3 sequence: CAWERESYNEQFF. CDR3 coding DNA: TGTGCCTGGGAGCGGGAGTCCTACAATGAGCAGTTCTTC.

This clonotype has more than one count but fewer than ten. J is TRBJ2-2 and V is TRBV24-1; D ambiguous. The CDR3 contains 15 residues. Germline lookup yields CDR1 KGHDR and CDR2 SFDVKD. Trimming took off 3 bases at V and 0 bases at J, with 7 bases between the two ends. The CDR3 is CATSDPLANTGELFF. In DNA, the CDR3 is TGTGCCACCAGTGATCCATTAGCGAACACCGGGGAGCTGTTTTTT.